These T cell receptor beta chains were read from a single sample in a study of T cell changes during pregnancy in multiple sclerosis. Here immunoSEQ multiplex PCR was the method, and the copy in TCRdb shows in-frame clones only, minus some. The sample has around 95,000 clones, about 90% seen once. This specimen consisted of peripheral blood, obtained after pregnancy. The source of these receptors is a female donor with multiple sclerosis, enrolled in a pregnancy study. Each CDR3 is given with its conserved first and last residue. The D gene is left open where the match is weak. The size field is filled for only some rows; it gives once, few, many or a size class.

clone size: once
J gene: TRBJ2-2
D gene: TRBD1
V gene: TRBV28
CDR3 protein: CASSAGDRNTGELFF
CDR3 DNA: TGTGCCAGCTCGGCAGGGGACAGGAACACCGGGGAGCTGTTTTTT

clone size: NA
J gene: TRBJ1-2
D gene: NA
V gene: TRBV29-1
CDR3 protein: CSALTDLTYYGYTF
CDR3 DNA: TGCAGCGCCCTGACAGATTTAACCTATTATGGCTACACCTTC

clone size: few
J gene: TRBJ1-1
D gene: NA
V gene: TRBV27
CDR3 protein: CASSLTVLNTEAFF
CDR3 DNA: TGTGCCAGCAGTTTAACGGTGTTGAACACTGAAGCTTTCTTT

clone size: NA
J gene: TRBJ1-2
D gene: NA
V gene: TRBV28
CDR3 protein: CASSLGRTVGGYTF
CDR3 DNA: TGTGCCAGCAGTTTGGGGAGGACGGTGGGTGGCTACACCTTC

clone size: NA
J gene: TRBJ2-1
D gene: TRBD2
V gene: TRBV7-3
CDR3 protein: CASSYTGTSEHEQFF
CDR3 DNA: TGTGCCAGCAGCTACACCGGGACTAGCGAACATGAGCAGTTCTTC

clone size: once
J gene: TRBJ2-3
D gene: NA
V gene: TRBV9
CDR3 protein: CASSTRTVTDTQYF
CDR3 DNA: TGTGCCAGCAGCACCCGGACAGTCACAGATACGCAGTATTTT

clone size: NA
J gene: TRBJ1-1
D gene: NA
V gene: TRBV6-1
CDR3 protein: CASSDFVPGKGTEAFF
CDR3 DNA: TGTGCCAGCAGTGATTTCGTTCCGGGGAAAGGCACTGAAGCTTTCTTT

clone size: NA
J gene: TRBJ1-3
D gene: NA
V gene: TRBV5-6
CDR3 protein: CASSSKTGRGNTIYF
CDR3 DNA: TGTGCCAGCAGCTCCAAGACAGGACGGGGAAACACCATATATTTT

clone size: NA
J gene: TRBJ1-1
D gene: NA
V gene: TRBV7-2
CDR3 protein: CASSLVQGGTEAFF
CDR3 DNA: TGTGCCAGCAGCCTCGTACAGGGTGGCACTGAAGCTTTCTTT

clone size: NA
J gene: TRBJ1-5
D gene: TRBD1
V gene: TRBV7-2
CDR3 protein: CASSLGQGINQPQHF
CDR3 DNA: TGTGCCAGCAGCTTGGGACAGGGGATAAATCAGCCCCAGCATTTT

clone size: NA
J gene: TRBJ2-7
D gene: TRBD1
V gene: TRBV19
CDR3 protein: CASSATRQGASSFSYEQYF
CDR3 DNA: TGTGCCAGTAGTGCTACACGACAGGGAGCTTCCTCGTTCTCCTACGAGCAGTACTTC

clone size: NA
J gene: TRBJ2-5
D gene: TRBD1
V gene: TRBV6-5
CDR3 protein: CASNLQGPNETQYF
CDR3 DNA: TGTGCCAGCAACTTACAGGGGCCCAACGAGACCCAGTACTTC

clone size: NA
J gene: TRBJ2-7
D gene: TRBD1
V gene: TRBV7-8
CDR3 protein: CASSPLQGADYEQYF
CDR3 DNA: TGTGCCAGCAGCCCTCTACAGGGGGCAGACTACGAGCAGTACTTC

clone size: NA
J gene: TRBJ2-7
D gene: TRBD1
V gene: TRBV5-1
CDR3 protein: CASSSGQGPYEQYF
CDR3 DNA: TGCGCCAGCAGCTCGGGACAGGGGCCCTACGAGCAGTACTTC

clone size: NA
J gene: TRBJ1-5
D gene: TRBD1
V gene: TRBV6-1
CDR3 protein: CASSEAQGQGFQPQHF
CDR3 DNA: TGTGCCAGCAGTGAAGCGCAAGGACAGGGATTTCAGCCCCAGCATTTT

clone size: NA
J gene: TRBJ1-5
D gene: NA
V gene: TRBV9
CDR3 protein: CASSGAGESNQPQHF
CDR3 DNA: TGTGCCAGCAGCGGGGCAGGGGAGAGCAATCAGCCCCAGCATTTT

clone size: NA
J gene: TRBJ2-1
D gene: NA
V gene: TRBV30
CDR3 protein: CAWSVVSYNEQFF
CDR3 DNA: TGTGCCTGGAGTGTAGTCAGCTACAATGAGCAGTTCTTC

clone size: once
J gene: TRBJ2-3
D gene: TRBD2
V gene: TRBV19
CDR3 protein: CASSLSSLAGSTDTQYF
CDR3 DNA: TGTGCCAGTAGTCTCTCCTCACTAGCGGGGTCCACAGATACGCAGTATTTT

clone size: NA
J gene: TRBJ1-5
D gene: TRBD1
V gene: TRBV27
CDR3 protein: CASSSWTGLNQPQHF
CDR3 DNA: TGTGCCAGCAGTTCCTGGACAGGCTTAAATCAGCCCCAGCATTTT

clone size: NA
J gene: TRBJ1-3
D gene: TRBD1
V gene: TRBV7-6
CDR3 protein: CASSLATGGGNTIYF
CDR3 DNA: TGTGCCAGCAGCTTAGCGACAGGGGGCGGAAACACCATATATTTT

clone size: few
J gene: TRBJ1-6
D gene: NA
V gene: TRBV6-1
CDR3 protein: CASTGAGSLSPLHF
CDR3 DNA: TGTGCCAGCACCGGAGCAGGGTCTTTGTCACCCCTCCACTTT

clone size: NA
J gene: TRBJ1-1
D gene: NA
V gene: TRBV11-3
CDR3 protein: CASSLEGDMNTEAFF
CDR3 DNA: TGTGCCAGCAGCTTAGAGGGGGACATGAACACTGAAGCTTTCTTT

clone size: NA
J gene: TRBJ1-2
D gene: TRBD1
V gene: TRBV14
CDR3 protein: CASSQTGTGDLRGYTF
CDR3 DNA: TGTGCCAGCAGCCAGACCGGGACAGGGGACCTTAGAGGCTACACCTTC

clone size: NA
J gene: TRBJ1-5
D gene: NA
V gene: TRBV7-8
CDR3 protein: CASSLGQVIQPQHF
CDR3 DNA: TGTGCCAGCAGCTTAGGGCAAGTTATTCAGCCCCAGCATTTT

clone size: NA
J gene: TRBJ2-6
D gene: TRBD1
V gene: TRBV7-3
CDR3 protein: CASSLRQGPSSGANVLTF
CDR3 DNA: TGTGCCAGCAGCTTACGACAGGGACCTAGCTCTGGGGCCAACGTCCTGACTTTC

clone size: NA
J gene: TRBJ2-2
D gene: TRBD2
V gene: TRBV6-5
CDR3 protein: CASSGREIGTGELFF
CDR3 DNA: TGTGCCAGCAGCGGGCGGGAGATTGGCACCGGGGAGCTGTTTTTT

clone size: NA
J gene: TRBJ2-7
D gene: TRBD1
V gene: TRBV7-2
CDR3 protein: CASSPYGQGNYEQYF
CDR3 DNA: TGTGCCAGCAGCCCTTACGGACAGGGAAACTACGAGCAGTACTTC

clone size: NA
J gene: TRBJ1-1
D gene: NA
V gene: TRBV5-4
CDR3 protein: CASSLLPAANTEAFF
CDR3 DNA: TGTGCCAGCAGTCTCCTTCCCGCGGCGAACACTGAAGCTTTCTTT

clone size: NA
J gene: TRBJ1-2
D gene: NA
V gene: TRBV19
CDR3 protein: CASSRQLTANYGYTF
CDR3 DNA: TGTGCCAGTAGCAGACAGCTTACGGCTAACTATGGCTACACCTTC